This T cell receptor beta chain was sequenced during a study of PD-1 blockade in classical Hodgkin lymphoma. General study results and limits: Exclusion was applied to patients who started nivolumab under 1 year after ASCT. CD4+ TCR diversity, unlike CD8+, rose significantly by C4D1. Relapsed/refractory patients reportedly had lower baseline diversity than newly diagnosed patients.

The germline V gene encodes CDR1 MNHEY and CDR2 SVGAGI. The V end was cut by 1 base, the J end by 10 bases, with 17 bases between. This CDR3 region has 15 residues. Sequencing used immunoSEQ multiplex PCR; TCRdb keeps in-frame clones, though not all of them. The sample holds roughly 42,000 clones; around 69% are singletons and the top ten take less than 3%. As to time point: cycle 4 day 1 (C4D1), after 6 weeks of nivolumab. Each of the patients experienced relapse following autologous stem cell transplantation, and their brentuximab vedotin exposure differed. About this clone: The antigen is not known.

The sequence came from a human donor with classical Hodgkin lymphoma. The sequences come from peripheral blood mononuclear cells (PBMCs), collected before the fourth cycle of nivolumab. The rearrangement joins TRBV6-5 to TRBJ2-1; D might be TRBD2 (6 bases). CDR3 nucleotide sequence: TGTGCCAGCAGTTACTTGAGATTGGGGGGAGACGAGCAGTTCTTC. Its protein is CASSYLRLGGDEQFF.